This T cell receptor beta chain appears in the sequencing data of a study of cytomegalovirus exposure and HLA in healthy donors. Overall study context: From 170 million or so T cells, an earlier analysis saw 120 million or so unique TCR beta sequences.

Whole-study results and caveats: Some 150 TCR beta chains were listed as cytomegalovirus-associated. Later work found that TCR association rates differed between HLA loci; DRB1 had the most and HLA-C the fewest. When a later analysis compared HLA-associated TCR beta chains with equally common others, the HLA-associated chains turned out to be more clonally expanded and to have lower generation probabilities.

About this clone itself: Its antigen is still unknown. The sample carries other DNA sequences with the same CDR3.

The PCR ran on 60 Vbeta and 13 Jbeta primers. TCRdb's table, derived via immunoSEQ multiplex PCR, lists solely in-frame clones and lacks some. The sample lists some 100,000 clones; about four fifths were seen once. Per germline, CDR1 SNHLY and CDR2 FYNNEI. The V and J ends lost 2 bases and 5 bases respectively, with 28 bases between them. The CDR3 has 20 residues. The TCR was taken from a woman in her 30s in good health and CMV-seronegative. Sequenced sample: PBMCs. The J gene is TRBJ1-5, the V gene TRBV2; D is perhaps TRBD1 (5 bases). CDR3 nucleotides: TGTGCCAGCAGTGAATTTATGGGGGGTAAGGATTTTCAGTTGGATCAGCCCCAGCATTTT. Translating gives CASSEFMGGKDFQLDQPQHF.